These 21 T cell receptor beta chains were all obtained from the same sample, sequenced in a study of brain T cells in children with intractable seizures. TCRdb's copy holds only in-frame clones and misses some; the assay was immunoSEQ multiplex PCR. The table lists about 350,000 clones, nearly 95% of them singletons. Time point described: blood from clinic visit 5 months post-surgery; TSC patient then seizure free. The specimen was peripheral blood, collected about 5 months after surgery. The receptors were sampled from a boy less than two years old with tuberous sclerosis and intractable seizures.

In its sample, this clone was seen once. The chain recombines TRBV27 with TRBJ2-5; D possibly corresponds to TRBD1 (5 bases). Trimming took off 1 base at V and 4 bases at J, with 10 bases between the two ends. Germline V gives CDR1 MNHEY, CDR2 SMNVEV (reference sequence). The CDR3 runs 14 residues. This CDR3 reads CASSLWGSPETQYF. CDR3 coding DNA: TGTGCCAGCAGTTTATGGGGCAGTCCAGAGACCCAGTACTTC.

The rearrangement joins TRBV6-5 to TRBJ1-6, with D unclear. V was pared by 0 bases and J by 5 bases, with 8 bases between. The CDR3 is 15 amino acids. Germline V gives CDR1 MNHEY, CDR2 SVGAGI. DNA of the CDR3: TGTGCCAGCAGTTACTCGACGGCAGATAATTCACCCCTCCACTTT. It translates to CASSYSTADNSPLHF.

The chain is built from TRBV19 and TRBJ1-5; D might be TRBD1 (6 bases). This CDR3 contains 14 residues. Germline V CDR1 and CDR2: LNHDA, SQIVND (reference sequence). V was clipped by 4 bases and J by 5 bases, with 12 bases between them. DNA for the CDR3: TGTGCCAGTAGTACCGACAGGTTCGATCAGCCCCAGCATTTT. Amino acid sequence: CASSTDRFDQPQHF.

The chain has TRBV12-3 or TRBV12-4 and TRBJ1-5; D ambiguous. The CDR3 consists of 12 residues. The ends were cut back, 6 bases at V and 7 bases at J, with 10 bases in the middle. The CDR3 loop is CASSLIRQPQHF. The CDR3 region has the DNA TGTGCCAGCAGCCTGATCAGACAGCCCCAGCATTTT.

V gene TRBV7-9 combines with J gene TRBJ2-7, with D perhaps TRBD2 (6 bases). The germline V gene encodes CDR1 SEHNR and CDR2 FQNEAQ (reference sequence). V gave up 7 bases and J gave up 6 bases, with 34 bases separating them. The CDR3 loop spans 19 amino acids. Here the CDR3 DNA reads TGTGCCAGCACCCCAATACTTTTACACGATGGCGGGAACGTAGCCGAGCAGTACTTC. The encoded protein is CASTPILLHDGGNVAEQYF.

V and J are TRBV30 and TRBJ1-1; D is perhaps TRBD1 (6 bases). The ends were cut back, 5 bases at V and 0 bases at J, with 16 bases in the middle. Germline V CDR1 and CDR2: GTSNPN, SVGIG (reference sequence). This CDR3 is built from 15 residues. Written as DNA, the CDR3 is TGTGCCTGGGGGGCAGGACAGTCCATGAACACTGAAGCTTTCTTT. This sequence encodes CAWGAGQSMNTEAFF.

The chain employs TRBV29-1 and TRBJ1-6; D is perhaps TRBD1 (6 bases). V was pared by 6 bases and J by 9 bases, with 15 bases between. Germline V CDR1 and CDR2: SQVTM, ANQGSEA. The CDR3 spans 13 residues. The CDR3 DNA reads TGCAGCGTGTACGCAGGGGAAGGTTCACCCCTCCACTTT. It specifies CSVYAGEGSPLHF.

V gene TRBV12-2 combines with J gene TRBJ1-2. TRBV12-2 is deemed a pseudogene. CDR3 length: 13 residues. In DNA, the CDR3 is TGTGCAAGTCGCTTAGAGGGGTCTAGCGGCTACACCTTC. Translation: CASRLEGSSGYTF.

The V call is TRBV28, the J call TRBJ2-7, with 11 nucleotides matching TRBD2. The germline CDR1 and CDR2 sequences are MDHEN and SYDVKM. CDR3 size: 14 residues. V lost 11 bases to trimming and J lost 4 bases; unmatched junction nucleotides: 10. In DNA, the CDR3 is TGTGCCGGGAAGAAGACTAGCGGGGCTTACGAGCAGTACTTC. The encoded protein is CAGKKTSGAYEQYF. Full variable domain (remainder filled in from reference TRBV28 and TRBJ2-7): DVKVTQSSRYLVKRTGEKVFLECVQDMDHENMFWYRQDPGLGLRLIYFSYDVKMKEKGDIPEGYSVSREKKERFSLILESASTNQTSMYLCAGKKTSGAYEQYFGPGTRLTVT.

This clone was detected a few times. The V call is TRBV27, the J call TRBJ1-6; D remains unclear. This CDR3 is built from 13 residues. The germline V and J ends were trimmed by 2 bases and 4 bases, with 3 bases remaining between them. Germline assignment: CDR1 MNHEY and CDR2 SMNVEV (reference sequence). The CDR3, as DNA: TGTGCCAGCAGTTTAGCGTATAATTCACCCCTCCACTTT. It is translated as CASSLAYNSPLHF.

The rearrangement links TRBV7-9 to TRBJ1-5; D uncertain. V lost 2 bases, J lost 1 base, and 6 bases lay in between. The germline V gene has CDR1 SEHNR and CDR2 FQNEAQ (reference sequence). This CDR3 has 14 residues. The CDR3 DNA sequence: TGTGCCAGCAGCTTACCCGGCAGCAATCAGCCCCAGCATTTT. Its protein product is CASSLPGSNQPQHF. The whole variable domain, remainder taken from reference TRBV7-9 and TRBJ1-5, is DTGVSQNPRHKITKRGQNVTFRCDPISEHNRLYWYRQTLGQGPEFLTYFQNEAQLEKSRLLSDRFSAERPKGSFSTLEIQRTEQGDSAMYLCASSLPGSNQPQHFGDGTRLSIL.

The chain recombines TRBV9 with TRBJ2-7, with TRBD1 identical over 7 bases. The V gene end was trimmed by 4 bases and the J gene end by 2 bases; junction bases not matched to a gene: 9. Per germline, CDR1 SGDLS and CDR2 YYNGEE. The length of the CDR3 is 15 residues. CDR3 residues: CASSPWVQGAYEQYF. In DNA form, the CDR3 reads TGTGCCAGCAGCCCCTGGGTGCAGGGGGCCTACGAGCAGTACTTC.

J is TRBJ1-5 and V is TRBV5-1, with TRBD1 as a possible D gene (6 bases). Germline V gene sequence: CDR1 SGHRS, CDR2 YFSETQ. The V end lost 4 bases, the J end lost 0 bases, and 11 bases lay between the germline ends. This CDR3 comprises 15 residues. The CDR3 loop is CASSPDSNSNQPQHF. For the CDR3, the DNA is TGCGCCAGCAGCCCGGACAGTAATAGCAATCAGCCCCAGCATTTT.

V usage is TRBV5-1 and J usage is TRBJ1-3; D might be TRBD1 (6 bases). The CDR3 runs 17 residues. The V end was cut by 4 bases, the J end by 2 bases, with 19 bases between. Looked up from germline, CDR1 is SGHRS and CDR2 is YFSETQ. CDR3 sequence (DNA): TGCGCCAGCAGCCGAGACGACCAACAGGGTGCTGGAAACACCATATATTTT. Protein sequence: CASSRDDQQGAGNTIYF.

CDR3 in DNA: TGTGCCAGCAGTGTTTCGGTTCCCCGTGGGTTTAATGAGCAGTTCTTC. This sequence encodes CASSVSVPRGFNEQFF. The genes are TRBV2 and TRBJ2-1; D gene unclear. The CDR3 has 16 residues. Germline V gene sequence: CDR1 SNHLY, CDR2 FYNNEI. Trimming cost V 4 bases and J 7 bases, with 20 bases left between them. The full variable domain, rest sourced from reference TRBV2 and TRBJ2-1, is EPEVTQTPSHQVTQMGQEVILRCVPISNHLYFYWYRQILGQKVEFLVSFYNNEISEKSEIFDDQFSVERPDGSNFTLKIRSTKLEDSAMYFCASSVSVPRGFNEQFFGPGTRLTVL.

The J gene is TRBJ1-2, the V gene TRBV14; 7 bases are shared with TRBD1. This CDR3 has 14 residues. J was trimmed by 3 bases and V by 2 bases; bases with no gene match: 3. The V gene's germline CDR1 is SGHDN and CDR2 FVKESK. CDR3 sequence: CASSQTGVDYGYTF. The DNA for the CDR3 is TGTGCCAGCAGCCAAACAGGGGTGGACTATGGCTACACCTTC.

CDR3 in DNA: TGCGCCAGCAGCTTGGACCCGGGACTAGCGGGACCGGATACGCAGTATTTT. Translation gives CASSLDPGLAGPDTQYF. The chain recombines TRBV5-1 with TRBJ2-3, with 13 bases matching TRBD2. The CDR3 totals 17 residues. The germline V gene has CDR1 SGHRS and CDR2 YFSETQ. V trimming: 0 bases; J trimming: 6 bases; junction bases outside the gene matches: 7.

V and J are TRBV7-9 and TRBJ1-2; D is perhaps TRBD1 (5 bases). Germline lookup yields CDR1 SEHNR and CDR2 FQNEAQ (reference sequence). The CDR3 extends over 14 amino acids. Trimming removed 7 bases at V and 2 bases at J, with 14 bases between. The CDR3 nucleotides are TGTGCCAGCAACGTGGCGGACACCAACTATGGCTACACCTTC. It is translated as CASNVADTNYGYTF.

This clone was observed a single time. The gene calls are TRBV5-1 and TRBJ2-5; 7 bases agree with TRBD2. The CDR3 covers 15 residues. The germline V gene has CDR1 SGHRS and CDR2 YFSETQ. V trimming: 6 bases; J trimming: 5 bases; junction bases outside the gene matches: 13. The CDR3 DNA reads as TGCGCCAGCAACTTACTCCCGACTAGCAGGGAGACCCAGTACTTC. This codes for CASNLLPTSRETQYF.

The chain employs TRBV5-1 and TRBJ1-2, with D perhaps matching TRBD1 (6 bases). CDR1 and CDR2 (germline): SGHRS, YFSETQ. The CDR3 is made up of 14 amino acids. V shed 3 bases and J shed 5 bases, with 14 bases lying between them. The CDR3 DNA follows: TGCGCCAGCAGCTATGAAACAGGGAAATATGGCTACACCTTC. The encoded protein is CASSYETGKYGYTF.

This chain links TRBV9 with TRBJ2-1; 11 nucleotides agree with TRBD2. Germline lookup yields CDR1 SGDLS and CDR2 YYNGEE. There are 14 residues in the CDR3. After removal of 4 bases from V and 14 bases from J, the junction contained 11 bases not matched to a gene. CDR3 protein: CASSPTSGRRGKFF. In DNA, the CDR3 is TGTGCCAGCAGCCCTACTAGCGGGAGAAGGGGGAAGTTCTTC.